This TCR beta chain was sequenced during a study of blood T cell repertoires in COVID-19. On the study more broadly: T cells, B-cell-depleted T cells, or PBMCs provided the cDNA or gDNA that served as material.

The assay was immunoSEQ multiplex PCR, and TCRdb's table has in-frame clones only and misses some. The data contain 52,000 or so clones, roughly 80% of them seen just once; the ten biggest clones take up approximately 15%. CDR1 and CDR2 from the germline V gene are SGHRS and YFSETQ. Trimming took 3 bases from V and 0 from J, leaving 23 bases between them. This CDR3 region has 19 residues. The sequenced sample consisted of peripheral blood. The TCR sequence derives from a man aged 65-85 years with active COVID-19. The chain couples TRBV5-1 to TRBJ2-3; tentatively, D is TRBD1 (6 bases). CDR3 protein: CASSSLPLTGSSSTDTQYF. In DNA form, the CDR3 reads TGCGCCAGCAGCTCCCTGCCCCTGACAGGATCGTCTAGCACAGATACGCAGTATTTT.